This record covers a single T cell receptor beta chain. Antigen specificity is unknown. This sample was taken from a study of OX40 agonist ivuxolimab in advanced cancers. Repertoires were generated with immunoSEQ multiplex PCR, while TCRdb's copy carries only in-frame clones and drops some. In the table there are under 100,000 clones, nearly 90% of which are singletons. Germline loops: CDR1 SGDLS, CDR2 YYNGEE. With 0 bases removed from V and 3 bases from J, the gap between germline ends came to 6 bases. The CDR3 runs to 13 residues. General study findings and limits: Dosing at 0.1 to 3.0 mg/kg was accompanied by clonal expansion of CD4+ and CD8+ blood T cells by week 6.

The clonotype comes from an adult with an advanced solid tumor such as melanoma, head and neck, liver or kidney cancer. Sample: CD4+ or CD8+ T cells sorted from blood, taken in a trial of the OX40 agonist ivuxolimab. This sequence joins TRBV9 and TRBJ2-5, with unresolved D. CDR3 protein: CASSVAPEETQYF. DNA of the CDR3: TGTGCCAGCAGCGTAGCGCCGGAAGAGACCCAGTACTTC.